This T cell receptor beta chain was sequenced in a study of CD8+ T cells in alopecia areata. Treatment: oral pan-JAK inhibitor, 5-10 mg twice daily. Comments on this clone: Its antigen remains unidentified.

In each case, RNA was isolated and then reverse transcribed into cDNA as the sequencing template. Sequenced by immunoSEQ multiplex PCR; TCRdb stores in-frame clones only, minus some. The sample has around 150,000 clones; 50% to 70% are singletons. General study points: Many of the expanded lesional clones endured in scalp and blood while on tofacitinib. Tofacitinib yielded significantly lower scalp clonality and fewer expanded CD8+ clones among the top 100.

The source was CD4+ T cells sorted from blood, collected at week 4, from a patient treated with tofacitinib. This clonotype was obtained from a human donor with alopecia areata.

CDR3 protein: CASSEAGAISYEQYF. CDR3 bases: TGTGCCAGCAGTGAGGCGGGGGCGATCTCCTACGAGCAGTACTTC. The chain joins TRBV2 to TRBJ2-7, with D tentatively TRBD2 (7 bases). In germline, CDR1 is SNHLY, CDR2 FYNNEI. The CDR3 contains 15 residues. Trimming left V 3 bases short and J 0 bases short, with 12 bases between.